This T cell receptor (beta chain) was retrieved from a study of regulatory T cells in long-lasting Graves disease (dated by TCRdb to the early 2020s). For the wider study: To count as having persistent Graves' disease, a patient had to have received antithyroid drug treatment for over 5 years with TSH receptor autoantibodies remaining persistently positive. Peripheral blood TCR sequencing and RNA sequencing compared persistent Graves' disease patients with newly diagnosed Graves' disease patients. The study was registered as a clinical trial and conducted in China. A total of around 35 samples underwent TCR sequencing, from some 13 patients with persistent Graves' disease and roughly 20 patients with newly diagnosed Graves' disease. Antithyroid drugs had been taken for approximately 10 years on average by persistent Graves' disease patients in the clinical cohort.

The CDR3 sequence holds 15 residues, the cysteine and phenylalanine included. Only the CDR3 region is kept as DNA, spanning 45 bases read in frame from base 1. The germline V gene gives CDR1 as MNHNS and CDR2 as SASEGT. Trimming leaves V shorter by 5 bases and J shorter by 2 bases, with the junction holding 6 bases beyond the gene matches. Library method: multiplex PCR. Sequencing was carried out with an Illumina HiSeq 4000. To build TCR beta libraries, CDR3 regions were amplified by Arm-PCR using iRepertoire HTBI primers. Before sequencing, the PCR products went through gel purification. In the paper's pipeline: Across samples, 60 to 80 TRBV and 13 to 15 TRBJ segments were identified and used for gene usage analysis of CDR3 amino acid clonotypes. COPE and FqMerger were used to merge the filtered high-quality paired reads into contigs. Contigs were aligned with BLAST to IMGT TRBV, TRBD and TRBJ reference genes, and CDR3 was defined per IMGT. Any clonotype with a frequency above 0.1% was classified as a highly expanded clone. Shannon entropy was used to measure repertoire diversity, and the Gini coefficient was used to measure V-J evenness. Clonotypes shared by more than one individual were considered public. Using fastp trimming at Q25 and MiXCR clonotype assembly, TCRdb reanalyzed the public sequencing data and kept in-frame beta chains. For every CDR3 protein sequence, its rows merge into one entry that carries the most common genes and DNA. The V and J calls here are based on TCRdb, not the publication. Present in this sample are about 470,000 distinct CDR3 sequences, about 20% of which were seen just once. 7% to 9.5% of the sample is taken by the ten largest.

The time point label, read with the paper, signifies: persistent/refractory GD, antithyroid drugs over 5 years with positive TRAb. RNA was extracted from PBMCs in TRIzol for both TCR sequencing and RNA sequencing. Graves' disease was diagnosed according to American Thyroid Association guidelines. Recruitment of patients was carried out at an endocrinology department in Xi'an, China. Each patient gave roughly 8.4 milliliters of peripheral blood, collected in an EDTA anticoagulant tube. Ficoll Paque Plus density gradient separation was used to isolate PBMCs, and no further T cell sorting was done. An Agilent 2100 Bioanalyzer and agarose gel were used to assess RNA quality, and a NanoDrop 2000 was used to measure RNA concentration. This clonotype was counted many times. What antigen it recognizes has not been identified. Qualities for individual bases were not recorded, and no much larger clone is one base off.

Summary of the overall study and its limitations: More public clonotypes were shared among persistent patients (2,741) than among newly diagnosed patients (just under 1,000). Because the primary lesion, thyroid tissue, could not be accessed, the study looked at peripheral blood alone. Only the TCR beta chain was sequenced and analyzed. As a limitation, the authors acknowledged that the small sample size may reduce accuracy. Lower TCR Shannon entropy and fewer highly expanded clones were observed in persistent Graves' disease patients than in newly diagnosed patients, which suggested clonal expansion. TRBV28, TRBJ1-2 and TRBJ2-5 were preferentially used in persistent disease, while TRBV20-1 and TRBJ2-1 were favored in newly diagnosed disease.

The sequence joins TRBV6-1 to TRBJ2-5; a stretch of 9 junction bases matches TRBD1. This clonotype was obtained from a female donor with Graves disease. Sequenced material: peripheral blood mononuclear cells (PBMCs), taken when the disease was refractory, from a patient treated with antithyroid drugs. Read as DNA, the sequence is TGTGCCAGCAGTAGGCCGGGACAGGGTCAAGAGACCCAGTACTTC. Its protein product is CASSRPGQGQETQYF.